This entry lists 25 T cell receptor beta chains sequenced from one sample in a study of regulatory T cells in long-lasting Graves disease. Time point noted: persistent/refractory GD, antithyroid drugs over 5 years with positive TRAb. Isolated PBMC RNA provided the starting material for the TCR library. Relying on iRepertoire HTBI primers and Arm-PCR of CDR3 regions, the team built TCR beta libraries. TCRdb reprocessed the multiplex PCR reads with MiXCR, giving one entry per CDR3 protein. The sample holds around 460,000 distinct CDR3 sequences; approximately 23% are singletons and the top ten take about an eighth. This sample comprised peripheral blood mononuclear cells (PBMCs), obtained when the disease was refractory, from a patient treated with antithyroid drugs. Every receptor here comes from a female donor with Graves disease.

The chain uses TRBV14 and TRBJ2-5; no firm D call. The CDR3 consists of 12 residues. V shed 4 bases and J shed 5 bases, with 8 bases lying between them. CDR1 is SGHDN and CDR2 is FVKESK in the germline V gene. The DNA for the CDR3 is TGTGCCAGCAGCCCAGACACCGAGACCCAGTACTTC. It codes for CASSPDTETQYF.

This clonotype has only a few counts. This chain connects TRBV6-1 to TRBJ1-6; the match to TRBD1 covers 10 bases. This CDR3 contains 15 residues. With 6 bases clipped from V and 6 bases from J, the junction kept 5 bases outside the gene matches. CDR1 and CDR2 from the germline V gene are MNHNS and SASEGT. The DNA of the CDR3 is TGTGCCAGCAGCGACAGGGGGCTTGGTAATTCACCCCTCCACTTT. Translated: CASSDRGLGNSPLHF.

J is TRBJ1-2 and V is TRBV7-2, with D possibly being TRBD1 (6 bases). V lost 0 bases and J lost 5, with 13 bases in between. Germline lookup yields CDR1 SGHTA and CDR2 FQGNSA. The CDR3 is 15 residues long. The DNA for the CDR3 is TGTGCCAGCAGCTTAGCACAGGGACTAAAGTATGGCTACACCTTC. It yields the protein CASSLAQGLKYGYTF.

This clonotype occurred a few times. The chain recombines TRBV10-3 with TRBJ2-7, with no clear D. The CDR3 is 15 residues long. The germline V gene encodes CDR1 ENHRY and CDR2 SYGVKD. Trimming stripped 0 bases from V and 1 base from J, with 10 bases between. CDR3 coding DNA: TGTGCCATCAGTGAGTCGACGACCGCTTCCTACGAGCAGTACTTC. It yields the protein CAISESTTASYEQYF.

This clonotype showed up just a few times. This chain links TRBV7-2 with TRBJ1-4; weak D call: TRBD1 (5 bases). CDR1 is SGHTA, CDR2 FQGNSA, per germline. V was trimmed by 4 bases and J by 7 bases, leaving 13 bases between them. The CDR3 covers 14 residues. The CDR3 sequence: CASSWQGSGEKLFF. In nucleotides, the CDR3 is TGTGCCAGCAGCTGGCAGGGAAGCGGTGAAAAACTGTTTTTT.

This clonotype was recorded a few times. The chain uses TRBV6-1 and TRBJ1-3, with D maybe TRBD1 (5 bases). V dropped 7 bases and J dropped 4 bases, with 14 bases sitting between them. This CDR3 is 14 amino acids long. Germline CDR1 and CDR2: MNHNS and SASEGT. CDR3 protein: CASTQRGVGNTIYF. DNA of the CDR3: TGTGCCAGCACCCAAAGGGGAGTCGGAAACACCATATATTTT.

The gene calls are TRBV10-3 and TRBJ2-2; D unclear. The germline V and J ends were trimmed by 7 bases and 5 bases, with 5 bases remaining between them. Germline V gene lookup returns CDR1 ENHRY and CDR2 SYGVKD. The CDR3 loop spans 11 amino acids. CDR3 bases: TGTGCCATCACTACAACCGGGGAGCTGTTTTTT. Translation: CAITTTGELFF.

The rearrangement links TRBV5-1 to TRBJ1-4; unclear D gene. Germline CDR1 is SGHRS and CDR2 is YFSETQ. The V and J ends lost 6 bases and 0 bases respectively, with 12 bases between them. This CDR3 is 15 amino acids long. The CDR3 DNA reads TGCGCCAGCACCCGAGACGGTACAACTAATGAAAAACTGTTTTTT. This encodes CASTRDGTTNEKLFF.

In its sample, this clonotype was seen many times. The chain combines TRBV12-3 or TRBV12-4 with TRBJ1-1, with 10 bases fitting TRBD1. CDR3 size: 14 residues. V shed 6 bases and J 4 bases; nucleotides not matched to a gene: 5. CDR3 region: CASSRDRGFTEAFF. CDR3 DNA: TGTGCCAGCAGCCGGGACAGGGGCTTCACTGAAGCTTTCTTT.

The chain combines TRBV7-8 with TRBJ2-3, with D uncertain. The CDR3 has 15 amino acids. V lost 5 bases and J 4 bases, leaving 16 bases between the germline ends. Germline values: CDR1 SGHVS, CDR2 FQNEAQ. This CDR3 is CASSLSFGFADTQYF. The CDR3 bases are TGTGCCAGCAGCCTCTCATTCGGATTCGCAGATACGCAGTATTTT.

The rearrangement joins TRBV7-9 to TRBJ1-4; 9 bases are a match to TRBD1. This CDR3 contains 15 residues. Trimming took 3 bases from V and 6 from J; bases not matched to a gene: 5. Germline V gene lookup returns CDR1 SEHNR and CDR2 FQNEAQ (reference sequence). CDR3 nucleotides: TGTGCCAGCAGCTTCCAGACAGGGGGGGATGAAAAACTGTTTTTT. Amino acids: CASSFQTGGDEKLFF.

The chain joins TRBV28 to TRBJ2-5; the match to TRBD1 covers 9 bases. With V trimmed by 5 bases and J by 5 bases, 12 bases remained unmatched. This CDR3 has 16 residues. Germline CDR1 reads MDHEN; CDR2 reads SYDVKM. CDR3 sequence: CASSKEQGAFYETQYF. The CDR3 region has the DNA TGTGCCAGCAGTAAGGAACAGGGGGCGTTTTATGAGACCCAGTACTTC.

This clonotype was recorded many times. The chain links TRBV7-8 to TRBJ2-5, with no clear D. The germline gives CDR1 SGHVS, CDR2 FQNEAQ. This CDR3 has 16 amino acids. The V and J ends lost 3 bases and 5 bases respectively, with 19 bases between them. CDR3 DNA sequence: TGTGCCAGCAGCTTCGGTCTTGGGCCTCCGATGGAGACCCAGTACTTC. Translating gives CASSFGLGPPMETQYF.

This clonotype was seen a few times. The chain joins TRBV3-1 to TRBJ1-1; 10 nucleotides line up with TRBD1. CDR1 is LGHDT, CDR2 YNNKEL, per germline (reference sequence). The J segment lost 10 bases and the V segment lost 7 bases, leaving 15 bases of the junction unmatched. The CDR3 runs to 15 residues. The CDR3 loop reads CASTTEPGQGGRAFF. In DNA, the CDR3 is TGTGCCAGCACCACAGAGCCAGGACAGGGGGGTCGAGCTTTCTTT. Supplemented by reference TRBV3-1 and TRBJ1-1, the full variable domain reads DTAVSQTPKYLVTQMGNDKSIKCEQNLGHDTMYWYKQDSKKFLKIMFSYNNKELIINETVPNRFSPKSPDKAHLNLHINSLELGDSAVYFCASTTEPGQGGRAFFGQGTRLTVV.

In this sample, this clonotype turned up many times. This chain uses TRBV27 with TRBJ1-5, with TRBD1 matching 7 bases. The germline gives CDR1 MNHEY, CDR2 SMNVEV (reference sequence). CDR3 size: 13 residues. The V and J ends lost 3 bases and 4 bases, in that order; junction bases with no gene match: 0. The chain's CDR3 is CASSFRGNQPQHF. The CDR3 DNA reads as TGTGCCAGCAGTTTCAGGGGGAATCAGCCCCAGCATTTT.

With respect to this clonotype: Relative to the germline gene, one junction end is altered; a read error may explain this. This rearrangement joins TRBV5-5 to TRBJ1-1; 11 positions match TRBD1. The CDR3 runs to 19 residues. CDR1 and CDR2 (germline): SGHKS, YYEKEE (reference sequence). CDR3 sequence: CASSLDRGRVERLNTEAFF. Here the CDR3 DNA reads TGCGCCAGCAGCTTGGACAGGGGGCGAGTGGAAAGGCTGAACACTGAAGCTTTCTTT.

This clonotype was seen at least ten times. The V call is TRBV7-2, the J call TRBJ2-2, with D possibly being TRBD2 (5 bases). The CDR3 totals 15 residues. Trimming took 5 bases from V and 7 from J, leaving 17 bases between them. The germline V gene encodes CDR1 SGHTA and CDR2 FQGNSA. CDR3 sequence: CASSPSGLRLGELFF. The CDR3 nucleotides are TGTGCCAGCAGCCCATCCGGACTGCGTCTCGGGGAGCTGTTTTTT.

This clonotype was recorded many times. V usage is TRBV28 and J usage is TRBJ2-7, with 8 bases lining up with TRBD1. V lost 7 bases to trimming and J lost 1 base; unmatched junction nucleotides: 9. Germline CDR1 MDHEN, CDR2 SYDVKM. This CDR3 comprises 15 residues. For the CDR3, the DNA is TGTGCCAGCACCTTCCTCGGACAGGGATCCTACGAGCAGTACTTC. It codes for CASTFLGQGSYEQYF.

This rearrangement joins TRBV19 to TRBJ2-3, with 7 positions matching TRBD2. This CDR3 comprises 15 residues. Germline V gives CDR1 LNHDA, CDR2 SQIVND (reference sequence). V was pared by 2 bases and J by 4 bases, with 6 bases of the junction left unmatched. CDR3 sequence (DNA): TGTGCCAGTAGTATAACAGGTCTAGCGGCAGATACGCAGTATTTT. Translated: CASSITGLAADTQYF.

This clonotype was seen repeatedly, ten times or more. The rearrangement joins TRBV11-1 to TRBJ2-7, with D unclear. Germline CDR1 is SGHAT and CDR2 is FQDESV (reference sequence). V shed 2 bases and J shed 1 base, with 12 bases lying between them. The CDR3 totals 15 residues. CDR3 coding DNA: TGTGCCAGCAGCTTAAGCACCCACGGGTCCTACGAGCAGTACTTC. Its translation is CASSLSTHGSYEQYF.

There are a few counts of this clonotype. The chain carries TRBV20-1 and TRBJ2-7, with TRBD1 matching 10 bases. The V segment lost 0 bases and the J segment 4 bases; nucleotides outside the gene matches: 6. Germline CDR1 is DFQATT and CDR2 is SNEGSKA (reference sequence). The CDR3 is 15 amino acids. The CDR3 bases are TGCAGTGCTAGAGATCGAGGGACAGGGGTATACGAGCAGTACTTC. Translating it yields CSARDRGTGVYEQYF.

This rearrangement joins TRBV15 to TRBJ2-3; D not certain. V was shortened by 3 bases and J by 0 bases, with 7 bases between the two germline ends. Germline CDR1 LNHNV, CDR2 YYDKDF (reference sequence). This CDR3 is 14 amino acids long. The CDR3, as DNA: TGTGCCACCAGCAGGCTAGACAGCACAGATACGCAGTATTTT. It yields the protein CATSRLDSTDTQYF.

This sequence joins TRBV27 and TRBJ2-7; 7 bases align to TRBD2. The germline gives CDR1 MNHEY, CDR2 SMNVEV (reference sequence). J lost 3 bases, V lost 2 bases, and 7 bases had no gene match. The CDR3 length is 15 residues. The DNA of the CDR3 is TGTGCCAGCAGTTTAGAGGCTAGCGGCCACTACGAGCAGTACTTC. Its translation: CASSLEASGHYEQYF.

This clonotype occurred once. The J gene is TRBJ2-7, the V gene TRBV9, with D perhaps matching TRBD2 (6 bases). Trimming took 0 bases from V and 5 from J, leaving 9 bases between them. The CDR3 totals 13 residues. The germline V gene encodes CDR1 SGDLS and CDR2 YYNGEE. The CDR3 loop is CASSVGGGDEQYF. CDR3 bases: TGTGCCAGCAGCGTAGGGGGCGGGGACGAGCAGTACTTC.

V is TRBV6-2 or TRBV6-3 and J is TRBJ1-1; D is unresolved. The V gene's germline CDR1 is MNHEY and CDR2 SVGEGT. Trimming shortened V by 0 bases and J by 8 bases, and 10 bases separated the two germline ends. The CDR3 spans 13 residues. This CDR3 is CASSYSNSWEAFF. DNA for the CDR3: TGTGCCAGCAGTTACTCTAACAGTTGGGAAGCTTTCTTT.